These 13 T cell receptor beta chains were all obtained from the same sample, sequenced in a study of T cells in Graves' hyperthyroidism and ophthalmopathy. Template material for amplifying TCR beta CDR3 regions consisted of RNA transcripts. First-round RT-PCR targeting the TCR CDR3 was performed with the HTBI primer set. TCRdb used MiXCR to reprocess the multiplex PCR reads, holding one entry per CDR3 protein. The data show 700,000 to 850,000 distinct CDR3 sequences, about a third seen once. Sequenced: blood. These receptors were obtained from a woman in her thirties or forties with Graves' hyperthyroidism.

This chain uses TRBV11-2 with TRBJ2-5; a weak D match, TRBD2 (6 bases). In germline, CDR1 is SGHAT, CDR2 FQNNGV. Trimming stripped 3 bases from V and 3 bases from J, with 17 bases between. The CDR3 length is 16 residues. CDR3 residues: CASSFLSSGDEETQYF. The DNA of the CDR3 is TGTGCCAGCAGCTTTCTTTCATCGGGGGACGAAGAGACCCAGTACTTC.

The chain combines TRBV7-9 with TRBJ2-7, with TRBD1 identical over 7 bases. The CDR3 length is 16 residues. Germline CDR1 SEHNR, CDR2 FQNEAQ (reference sequence). Losses at the gene ends were 5 bases for V and 1 base for J; bases not matched to a gene: 11. CDR3 DNA: TGTGCCAGCAGCCCCGGGACAGATTATAATTCCTACGAGCAGTACTTC. This sequence encodes CASSPGTDYNSYEQYF.

This clonotype was detected many times. The chain links TRBV15 to TRBJ1-5; D ambiguous. The CDR3 contains 14 residues. Trimming shortened V by 0 bases and J by 4 bases, and 7 bases separated the two germline ends. Germline values: CDR1 LNHNV, CDR2 YYDKDF (reference sequence). CDR3 residues: CATSREVRNQPQHF. Here the CDR3 DNA reads TGTGCCACCAGCAGAGAGGTCAGAAATCAGCCCCAGCATTTT.

This rearrangement joins TRBV7-2 to TRBJ2-5, with 9 bases lining up with TRBD1. This CDR3 has 15 residues. Per the germline V gene, CDR1 is SGHTA and CDR2 is FQGNSA. V was clipped by 5 bases and J by 4 bases; unmatched bases: 8. The CDR3: CASSSRGQGGETQYF. The CDR3 DNA reads as TGTGCCAGCAGCAGCCGGGGACAGGGCGGAGAGACCCAGTACTTC.

This chain links TRBV6-1 with TRBJ1-1; the D gene is possibly TRBD1 (5 bases). Germline CDR1 MNHNS, CDR2 SASEGT. Trimming removed 4 bases from V and 2 bases from J, with 14 bases in between. The CDR3 consists of 15 residues. The CDR3 protein is CASSARRQTNTEAFF. The CDR3 nucleotides read TGTGCCAGCAGTGCACGTAGACAGACTAACACTGAAGCTTTCTTT.

This clonotype was seen a single time. A read error may be the cause here, since a much bigger clone is one base away. The chain combines TRBV19 with TRBJ1-1; D gene uncertain. The V end lost 4 bases, the J end lost 3 bases, and 6 bases lay between the germline ends. Germline-derived CDR1 and CDR2 are LNHDA and SQIVND (reference sequence). CDR3 size: 12 residues. The CDR3 region is CASSTSYTEAFF. DNA of the CDR3: TGTGCCAGTAGTACTAGCTACACTGAAGCTTTCTTT.

This rearrangement joins TRBV5-4 to TRBJ1-3; unclear D gene. Germline CDR1 reads SGHNT; CDR2 reads YYREEE (reference sequence). The V gene lost 1 base and the J gene lost 9 bases, with 17 bases spanning the gap. The CDR3 sequence is 15 residues long. The CDR3 reads CASSLTLGKRSTIYF. The CDR3 DNA is TGTGCCAGCAGCTTGACCCTCGGTAAAAGAAGCACCATATATTTT.

This chain connects TRBV10-3 to TRBJ1-3; D possibly corresponds to TRBD2 (6 bases). The J call may be wrong; the DNA end is better matched by TRBJ2-3. The CDR3 loop spans 15 amino acids. Per germline, CDR1 ENHRY and CDR2 SYGVKD. CDR3 sequence: CAISGAGLSTDTQYF. The CDR3 bases are TGTGCCATCAGTGGTGCGGGGTTAAGCACAGATACGCAGTATTTT.

This chain links TRBV10-3 with TRBJ1-2; 10 bases agree with TRBD1. The germline V gene encodes CDR1 ENHRY and CDR2 SYGVKD. CDR3 length: 14 amino acids. V was clipped by 3 bases and J by 4 bases; unmatched bases: 2. The CDR3 spells CAISDRDRGYGYTF. CDR3 coding DNA: TGTGCCATCAGTGATCGGGACAGGGGCTATGGCTACACCTTC.

This sequence joins TRBV7-9 and TRBJ1-1; 8 bases agree with TRBD1. V lost 5 bases and J lost 6; bases outside the gene matches: 8. Germline V CDR1 and CDR2: SEHNR, FQNEAQ (reference sequence). The CDR3 has 14 residues. Written as DNA, the CDR3 is TGTGCCAGCAGCGCCTCAGGGGGCCGGCCTGAAGCTTTCTTT. It is translated as CASSASGGRPEAFF.

The chain employs TRBV6-2 or TRBV6-3 and TRBJ1-1; D remains ambiguous. The V gene lost 0 bases and the J gene lost 0 bases, with 11 bases spanning the gap. The CDR3 has 16 residues. CDR1 is MNHEY and CDR2 is SVGEGT in the germline V gene. As DNA, the CDR3 is TGTGCCAGCAGTTACTCCCGTATACCTATGAACACTGAAGCTTTCTTT. It codes for CASSYSRIPMNTEAFF.

As concerns this clonotype: One base away lies a much larger clone, so this may be a sequencing read error. The gene calls are TRBV4-2 and TRBJ2-7, with no clear D. The CDR3 sequence is 15 residues long. Trimming removed 4 bases from V and 0 bases from J, with 13 bases in between. Germline loops: CDR1 LGHNA, CDR2 YNFKEQ. DNA of the CDR3: TGTGCCAGCAGCCGGAGTCCCGTCACCTCCTACGAGCAGTACTTC. Translating gives CASSRSPVTSYEQYF.

This chain connects TRBV20-1 to TRBJ2-7; 14 bases line up with TRBD2. With V trimmed by 4 bases and J by 3 bases, 26 bases remained unmatched. This CDR3 is built from 22 residues. Germline V lookup: CDR1 DFQATT, CDR2 SNEGSKA (reference sequence). The CDR3 reads CSAKVGTSGSSGWVSTNYEQYF. CDR3 nucleotide sequence: TGCAGTGCTAAAGTCGGGACTAGCGGGAGTTCAGGTTGGGTATCCACAAACTACGAGCAGTACTTC.